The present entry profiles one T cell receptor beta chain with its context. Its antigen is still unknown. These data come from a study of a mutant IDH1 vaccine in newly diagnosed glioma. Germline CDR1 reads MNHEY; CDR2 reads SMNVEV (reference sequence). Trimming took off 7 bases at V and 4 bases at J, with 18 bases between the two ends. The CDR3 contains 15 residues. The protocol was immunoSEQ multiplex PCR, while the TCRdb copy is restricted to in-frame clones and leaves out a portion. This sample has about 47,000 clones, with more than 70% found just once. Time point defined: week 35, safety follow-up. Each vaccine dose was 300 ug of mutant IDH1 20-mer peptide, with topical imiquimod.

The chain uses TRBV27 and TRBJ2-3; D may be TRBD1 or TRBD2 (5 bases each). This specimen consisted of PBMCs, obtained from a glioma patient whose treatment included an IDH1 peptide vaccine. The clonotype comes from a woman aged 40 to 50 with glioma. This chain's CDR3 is CASNKWDGGADTQYF. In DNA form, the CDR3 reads TGTGCCAGCAACAAATGGGACGGTGGGGCAGATACGCAGTATTTT.